This T cell receptor beta chain was sequenced during a study of shared clonotypes between healthy human individuals. Germline V gene data show CDR1 as SGHVS and CDR2 as FQNEAQ. The CDR3 contains 20 residues. The V segment lost 2 bases and the J segment 8 bases; nucleotides outside the gene matches: 21. Profiling relied on immunoSEQ multiplex PCR, and the TCRdb table lists in-frame clones only, not all of them. The sample shows 1.6 million or so clones, approximately 98.5% of them seen only once. This TCR came from a man younger than 45 in good health. This chain uses TRBV7-8 with TRBJ2-1; the match to TRBD1 covers 10 bases. The sequenced material came from naive CD4+ T cells sorted from blood. The subset is: CD45RA+ positively selected. The CDR3, as DNA: TGTGCCAGCAGCTTAAGGACAGGGGGGTTTCCTGGCGGGATAATGGATGAGCAGTTCTTC. Encoded protein: CASSLRTGGFPGGIMDEQFF.